Following are 20 T cell receptor beta chains from one sample sequenced in a study of CD8 T cells in Susac syndrome. Random hexamers were used to reverse transcribe about 0.5 to 1 ug of RNA. TCRdb called the immunoSEQ multiplex PCR reads again in MiXCR, with one record for every CDR3 protein. The sample includes hundreds of thousands of distinct CDR3 sequences, roughly 85% of them seen just once. Specimen: CD8+ T cells from PBMCs. The source is a human donor with multiple sclerosis.

The chain joins TRBV27 to TRBJ2-3; D ambiguous. CDR1 and CDR2 (germline): MNHEY, SMNVEV (reference sequence). V lost 3 bases to trimming and J lost 1 base, with 8 bases between them. This CDR3 is built from 14 residues. Here the CDR3 DNA reads TGTGCCAGCAGTTTCCGGGCTGGCACAGATACGCAGTATTTT. Its translation: CASSFRAGTDTQYF.

The gene calls are TRBV9 and TRBJ2-5; the D is unclear. This CDR3 has 11 residues. The germline V gene has CDR1 SGDLS and CDR2 YYNGEE. V gave up 7 bases and J gave up 5 bases, with 9 bases separating them. The chain's CDR3 is CASYKLETQYF. CDR3 DNA: TGTGCCAGCTACAAACTGGAGACCCAGTACTTC.

V is TRBV28 and J is TRBJ2-3, with 7 nucleotides matching TRBD2. The CDR3 loop spans 15 amino acids. Trimming cost V 2 bases and J 4 bases; bases outside gene matches: 6. Per the germline V gene, CDR1 is MDHEN and CDR2 is SYDVKM. CDR3 sequence (DNA): TGTGCCAGCAGTTTAGGCGGGAGTGTGGCAGATACGCAGTATTTT. Protein: CASSLGGSVADTQYF.

The chain uses TRBV9 and TRBJ2-1, with 8 bases fitting TRBD2. Germline V gene sequence: CDR1 SGDLS, CDR2 YYNGEE. The CDR3 covers 16 residues. Trimming took 0 bases from V and 4 from J; bases not matched to a gene: 6. CDR3 coding DNA: TGTGCCAGCAGCGTAGAGGCTAGCGGGTTGTACAATGAGCAGTTCTTC. It is translated as CASSVEASGLYNEQFF.

The chain has TRBV11-2 and TRBJ2-1; unclear D gene. This CDR3 is 12 amino acids long. Trimming took 4 bases from V and 10 from J, leaving 11 bases between them. Germline CDR1 is SGHAT and CDR2 is FQNNGV. CDR3 region: CASSSVRGEQFF. In DNA form, the CDR3 reads TGTGCCAGCAGCTCTGTAAGAGGCGAGCAGTTCTTC.

The chain is built from TRBV10-3 and TRBJ2-3; possibly TRBD1 or TRBD2 for D (5 bases each). Trimming pared 7 bases from V and 5 bases from J, leaving 19 bases between. The CDR3 is made up of 15 amino acids. Germline-derived CDR1 and CDR2 are ENHRY and SYGVKD. The CDR3 region has the DNA TGTGCCATCAACACTGCAGGGAAAGGAGGAGATACGCAGTATTTT. Residues: CAINTAGKGGDTQYF.

J is TRBJ1-5 and V is TRBV27; TRBD1 matches 9 bases. The CDR3 has 15 residues. Germline CDR1 and CDR2: MNHEY and SMNVEV (reference sequence). After removal of 5 bases from V and 5 bases from J, the junction contained 7 bases not matched to a gene. CDR3 nucleotide sequence: TGTGCCAGCAGTCCGCGGACAGGGGTTGATCAGCCCCAGCATTTT. Translation: CASSPRTGVDQPQHF.

The rearrangement links TRBV5-8 to TRBJ2-4, with D possibly matching TRBD1 (5 bases). The CDR3 spans 15 residues. V was trimmed by 8 bases and J by 0 bases, leaving 15 bases between them. Germline loops: CDR1 SGHTS, CDR2 YDEGEE. The CDR3 DNA is TGTGCCAGTAAAGACAGATCTTTAGCCAAAAACATTCAGTACTTC. This sequence encodes CASKDRSLAKNIQYF.

V gene TRBV3-1 combines with J gene TRBJ2-5; TRBD2 might be the D (6 bases). This CDR3 is 17 amino acids long. The germline V and J ends were trimmed by 3 bases and 3 bases, with 20 bases remaining between them. Per the germline V gene, CDR1 is LGHDT and CDR2 is YNNKEL (reference sequence). The CDR3 region is CASSQERVELLKETQYF. The CDR3 bases are TGTGCCAGCAGCCAGGAGCGGGTTGAGCTTTTGAAAGAGACCCAGTACTTC.

The rearrangement uses TRBV6-6 and TRBJ2-7, with 7 nucleotides matching TRBD1. J gave up 1 base and V 5 bases, and 8 bases lay outside the gene matches. The CDR3 runs 15 residues. Germline V gene lookup returns CDR1 MNHNY and CDR2 SVGAGI (reference sequence). The CDR3 DNA follows: TGTGCCAGCAGTAATACAGGGGAAACGTCCTACGAGCAGTACTTC. This codes for CASSNTGETSYEQYF.

This sequence joins TRBV9 and TRBJ2-1; no reliable D call. In germline, CDR1 is SGDLS, CDR2 YYNGEE. V lost 5 bases and J lost 5, with 5 bases in between. The CDR3 has 11 residues. CDR3 bases: TGTGCCAGCAGTGCCGACAATGAGCAGTTCTTC. Its translation is CASSADNEQFF.

The chain combines TRBV7-9 with TRBJ2-1; D is unclear. Germline V lookup: CDR1 SEHNR, CDR2 FQNEAQ (reference sequence). V was clipped by 3 bases and J by 2 bases, with 11 bases between them. The CDR3 has 15 residues. CDR3 sequence reads: CASSLRRVTYNEQFF. CDR3 DNA sequence: TGTGCCAGCAGCTTGCGACGTGTTACCTACAATGAGCAGTTCTTC.

CDR3 protein: CASSHPAGTLQETQYF. For the CDR3, the DNA is TGTGCCAGCAGCCATCCAGCGGGGACCTTACAAGAGACCCAGTACTTC. This rearrangement joins TRBV3-1 to TRBJ2-5, with 7 bases aligning to TRBD2. Germline V CDR1 and CDR2: LGHDT, YNNKEL (reference sequence). This CDR3 spans 16 amino acids. V dropped 3 bases and J dropped 2; count of bases not matched to a gene: 9.

The V and J genes are TRBV19 and TRBJ1-1; no firm D call. The germline gives CDR1 LNHDA, CDR2 SQIVND (reference sequence). The V end was cut by 6 bases, the J end by 3 bases, with 14 bases between. The CDR3 loop spans 14 amino acids. CDR3 sequence: CASRAWEQHTEAFF. The CDR3 nucleotides are TGTGCCAGTAGGGCCTGGGAACAGCACACTGAAGCTTTCTTT.

There are a few counts of this clonotype. The gene calls are TRBV28 and TRBJ1-2; no clear D. Germline V CDR1 and CDR2: MDHEN, SYDVKM. This CDR3 has 14 residues. V was pared by 2 bases and J by 2 bases, with 9 bases between. CDR3 coding DNA: TGTGCCAGCAGTTTAGATTGGGGAAACTATGGCTACACCTTC. It specifies CASSLDWGNYGYTF.

The J gene is TRBJ2-1, the V gene TRBV27; no clear D. The V and J ends lost 6 bases and 5 bases respectively, with 11 bases between them. Germline V gene data show CDR1 as MNHEY and CDR2 as SMNVEV (reference sequence). The CDR3 contains 13 residues. The DNA of the CDR3 is TGTGCCAGCAGCTTGGGTAGAAACAATGAGCAGTTCTTC. It specifies CASSLGRNNEQFF.

The chain carries TRBV4-1 and TRBJ2-2; 7 positions match TRBD1. There are 15 residues in the CDR3. V dropped 5 bases and J dropped 5; count of bases not matched to a gene: 8. Per the germline V gene, CDR1 is MGHRA and CDR2 is YSYEKL. CDR3 bases: TGCGCCAGCAGCTTGAGGACAGGACCGACCGGGGAGCTGTTTTTT. The encoded protein is CASSLRTGPTGELFF.

V gene TRBV21-1 combines with J gene TRBJ2-4. TRBV21-1 is a pseudogene segment. There are 16 residues in the CDR3. The CDR3 protein is CASSKGCSRPKNIQYF. The DNA of the CDR3 is TGTGCCAGCAGCAAAGGATGTAGCAGACCCAAAAACATTCAGTACTTC.

This clonotype was picked up one time. The chain has TRBV6-1 and TRBJ1-6; D not certain. The CDR3 length is 14 residues. The V end lost 5 bases, the J end lost 7 bases, and 12 bases lay between the germline ends. CDR1 and CDR2 from the germline V gene are MNHNS and SASEGT. The CDR3 is CASSPRAGNSPLHF. The CDR3 nucleotides read TGTGCCAGCAGTCCTCGGGCCGGGAATTCACCCCTCCACTTT.

This chain uses TRBV6-5 with TRBJ2-1, with D uncertain. CDR3 length: 14 amino acids. Germline-derived CDR1 and CDR2 are MNHEY and SVGAGI. V was pared by 0 bases and J by 4 bases, with 7 bases between. The chain's CDR3 is CASSYSDAYNEQFF. The DNA of the CDR3 is TGTGCCAGCAGTTACTCGGACGCATACAATGAGCAGTTCTTC.